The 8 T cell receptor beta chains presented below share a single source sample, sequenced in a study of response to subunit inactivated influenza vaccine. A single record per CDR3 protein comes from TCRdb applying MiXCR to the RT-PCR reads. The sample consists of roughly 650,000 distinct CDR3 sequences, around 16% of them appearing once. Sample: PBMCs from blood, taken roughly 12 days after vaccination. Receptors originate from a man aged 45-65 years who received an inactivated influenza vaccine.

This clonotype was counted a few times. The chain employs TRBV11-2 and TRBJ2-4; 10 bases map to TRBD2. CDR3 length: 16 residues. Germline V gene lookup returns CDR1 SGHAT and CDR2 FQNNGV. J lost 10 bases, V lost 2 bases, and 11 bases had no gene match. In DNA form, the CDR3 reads TGTGCCAGCAGCTTAACGCCTAGCGGGAGTTATGCTATTCAGTACTTC. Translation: CASSLTPSGSYAIQYF.

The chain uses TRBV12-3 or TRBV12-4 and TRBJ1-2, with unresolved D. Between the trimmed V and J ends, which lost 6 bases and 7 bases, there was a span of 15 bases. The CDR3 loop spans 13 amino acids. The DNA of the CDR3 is TGTGCCAGCAGCAGACGACTTGGCAGTGGCTACACCTTC. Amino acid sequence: CASSRRLGSGYTF.

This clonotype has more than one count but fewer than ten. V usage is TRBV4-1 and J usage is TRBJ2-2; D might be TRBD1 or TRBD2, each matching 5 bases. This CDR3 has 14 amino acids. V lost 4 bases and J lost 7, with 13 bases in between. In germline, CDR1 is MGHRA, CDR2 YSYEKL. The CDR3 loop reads CASSRGAGGGELFF. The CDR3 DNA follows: TGCGCCAGCAGCCGAGGGGCTGGGGGCGGGGAGCTGTTTTTT.

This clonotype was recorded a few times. The CDR3 sequence: CSVEEGRTNTEAFF. As DNA, the CDR3 is TGCAGCGTTGAAGAGGGGCGAACGAACACTGAAGCTTTCTTT. V is TRBV29-1 and J is TRBJ1-1, with a weak D call TRBD1 (5 bases). Germline V lookup: CDR1 SQVTM, CDR2 ANQGSEA. V was cut by 0 bases and J by 1 base, with 9 bases left in between. The CDR3 totals 14 residues.

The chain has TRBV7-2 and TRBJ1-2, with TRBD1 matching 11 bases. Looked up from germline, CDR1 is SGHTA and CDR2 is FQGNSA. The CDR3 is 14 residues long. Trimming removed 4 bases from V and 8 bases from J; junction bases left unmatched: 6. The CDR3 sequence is CASSYRDRGSGYTF. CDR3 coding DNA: TGTGCCAGCAGCTACCGGGACAGGGGGTCCGGCTACACCTTC.

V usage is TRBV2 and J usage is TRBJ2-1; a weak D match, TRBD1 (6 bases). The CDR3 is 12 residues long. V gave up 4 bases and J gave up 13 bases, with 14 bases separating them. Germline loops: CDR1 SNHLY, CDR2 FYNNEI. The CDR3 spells CASSVSDRNQFF. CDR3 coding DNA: TGTGCCAGCAGTGTCTCGGACAGAAATCAGTTCTTC.

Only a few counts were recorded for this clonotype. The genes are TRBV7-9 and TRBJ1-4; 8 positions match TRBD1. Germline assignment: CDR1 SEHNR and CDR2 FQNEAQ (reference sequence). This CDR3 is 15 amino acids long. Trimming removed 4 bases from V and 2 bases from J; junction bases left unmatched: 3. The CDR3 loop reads CASSWGDRTNEKLFF. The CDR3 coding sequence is TGTGCCAGCAGCTGGGGGGACAGGACTAATGAAAAACTGTTTTTT.

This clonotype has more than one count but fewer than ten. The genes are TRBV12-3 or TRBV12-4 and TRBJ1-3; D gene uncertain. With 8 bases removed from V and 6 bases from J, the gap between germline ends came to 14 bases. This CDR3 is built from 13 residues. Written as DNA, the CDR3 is TGTGCCAGCGGTTGGGGTTTAGAAAACACCATATATTTT. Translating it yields CASGWGLENTIYF.